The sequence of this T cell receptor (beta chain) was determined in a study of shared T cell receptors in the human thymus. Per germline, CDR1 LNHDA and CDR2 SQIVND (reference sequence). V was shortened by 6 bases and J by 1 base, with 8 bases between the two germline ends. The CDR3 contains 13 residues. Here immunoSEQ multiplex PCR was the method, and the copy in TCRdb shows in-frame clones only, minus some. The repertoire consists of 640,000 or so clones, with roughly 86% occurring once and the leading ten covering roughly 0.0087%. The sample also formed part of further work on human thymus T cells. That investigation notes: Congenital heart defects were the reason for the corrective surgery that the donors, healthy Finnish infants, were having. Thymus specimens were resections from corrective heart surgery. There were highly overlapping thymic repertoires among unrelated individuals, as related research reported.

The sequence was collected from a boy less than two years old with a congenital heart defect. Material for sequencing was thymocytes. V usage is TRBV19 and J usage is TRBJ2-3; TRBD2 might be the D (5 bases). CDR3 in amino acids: CASRAGGTDTQYF. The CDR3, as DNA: TGTGCCAGTAGGGCCGGGGGCACAGATACGCAGTATTTT. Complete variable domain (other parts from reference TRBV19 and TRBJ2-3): DGGITQSPKYLFRKEGQNVTLSCEQNLNHDAMYWYRQDPGQGLRLIYYSQIVNDFQKGDIAEGYSVSREKKESFPLTVTSAQKNPTAFYLCASRAGGTDTQYFGPGTRLTVL.